The T cell receptor (beta chain) under discussion was sequenced for a study of T cells in Graves' hyperthyroidism and ophthalmopathy. As regards this clonotype: This could be a read error, since a much larger clone is one nucleotide away.

CDR1 GTSNPN and CDR2 SVGIG come from the germline V gene (reference sequence). The CDR3 consists of 13 residues. Amplified TCR beta CDR3 regions came from RNA transcripts. Using the HTBI primer set, a first-round RT-PCR was run on the TCR CDR3. MiXCR was run by TCRdb on the multiplex PCR reads, yielding one entry per CDR3 protein. The table lists approximately 350,000 distinct CDR3 sequences, nearly 15% of them singletons, with about 20% in the top ten. Diagnosing involved the use of clinical symptoms, serum thyroxine and TRAb, thyroid ultrasound and orbital computed tomography. The TCR was taken from a woman aged 60-75 years with Graves' ophthalmopathy. The J gene is TRBJ2-1, the V gene TRBV30; TRBD1 agrees at 8 bases. What was sequenced was blood. The CDR3 DNA follows: TGTGCCTGGAGTGCGGACAGGGTGAATGAGCAGTCCTTC. Its translation: CAWSADRVNEQSF.